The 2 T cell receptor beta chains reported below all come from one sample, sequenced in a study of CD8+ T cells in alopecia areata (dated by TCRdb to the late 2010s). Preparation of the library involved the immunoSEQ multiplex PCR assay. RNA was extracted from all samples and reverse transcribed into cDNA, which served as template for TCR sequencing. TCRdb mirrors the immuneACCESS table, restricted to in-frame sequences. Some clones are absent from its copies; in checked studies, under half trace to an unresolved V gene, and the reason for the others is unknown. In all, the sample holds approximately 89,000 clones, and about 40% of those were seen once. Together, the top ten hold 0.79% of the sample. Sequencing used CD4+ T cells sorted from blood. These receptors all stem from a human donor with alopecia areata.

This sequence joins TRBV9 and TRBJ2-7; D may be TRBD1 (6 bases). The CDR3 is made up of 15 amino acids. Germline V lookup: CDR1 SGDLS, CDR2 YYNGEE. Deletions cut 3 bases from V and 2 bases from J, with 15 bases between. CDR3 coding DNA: TGTGCCAGCAGCGGGGGGCCGGGACCAACCTACGAGCAGTACTTC. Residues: CASSGGPGPTYEQYF. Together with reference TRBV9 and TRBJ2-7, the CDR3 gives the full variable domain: DSGVTQTPKHLITATGQRVTLRCSPRSGDLSVYWYQQSLDQGLQFLIQYYNGEERAKGNILERFSAQQFPDLHSELNLSSLELGDSALYFCASSGGPGPTYEQYFGPGTRLTVT.

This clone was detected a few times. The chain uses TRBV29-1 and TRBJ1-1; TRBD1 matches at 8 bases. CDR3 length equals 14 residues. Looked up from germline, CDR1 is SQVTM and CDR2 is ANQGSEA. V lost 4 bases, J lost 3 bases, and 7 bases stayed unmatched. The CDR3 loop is CSVVFQGADTEAFF. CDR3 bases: TGCAGCGTTGTTTTTCAGGGGGCCGACACTGAAGCTTTCTTT.